One sample yielded the 5 T cell receptor beta chains listed below, sequenced in a study of blood T cell repertoires in COVID-19. Generated by immunoSEQ multiplex PCR, the TCRdb table keeps only in-frame clones and is missing some. The sample carries about 170,000 clones, 82% recorded once. What was sequenced was peripheral blood. These receptors all stem from a woman in her seventies with acute or convalescent COVID-19.

The rearrangement uses TRBV23-1 and TRBJ2-5; 7 bases agree with TRBD1. TRBV23-1 is assigned to the ORF class and has an uncertain function. J gave up 4 bases and V 2 bases, and 16 bases lay outside the gene matches. The CDR3 extends over 18 amino acids. The CDR3 here is CASSQPRTGRSGVETQYF. Written as DNA, the CDR3 is TGCGCCAGCAGTCAACCCCGGACAGGCCGGAGTGGGGTAGAGACCCAGTACTTC.

This clone was recorded once. J is TRBJ2-3 and V is TRBV5-1, with D tentatively TRBD1 (6 bases). Germline-derived CDR1 and CDR2 are SGHRS and YFSETQ. The V and J ends lost 2 bases and 1 base respectively, with 8 bases between them. This CDR3 is 14 amino acids long. The CDR3 DNA follows: TGCGCCAGCAGCTTAGGGGGACGCACAGATACGCAGTATTTT. Its protein is CASSLGGRTDTQYF.

The CDR3 reads CASSKGTTGEDYEQYF. CDR3 DNA: TGTGCCAGCAGCAAGGGCACGACAGGGGAGGACTACGAGCAGTACTTC. The chain combines TRBV21-1 with TRBJ2-7; the DNA was not compared with TRBD1, the D call given in the table. TRBV21-1 is annotated as a pseudogene. The CDR3 has 16 amino acids.

Note on this clone: Compared with germline, one end of the junction differs, possibly owing to a read error. The chain joins TRBV2 to TRBJ2-3; 9 bases are a match to TRBD2. CDR1 SNHLY and CDR2 FYNNEI come from the germline V gene. The length of the CDR3 is 14 residues. Here the CDR3 reads CASISSGGTDTQYF. DNA for the CDR3: TGTGCCAGCATTAGTAGCGGGGGCACGGATACGCAGTATTTT.

The CDR3 nucleotides are TGTGCCAGCAGCCCGCCCAAGGGCGGGAGCACAGATACGCAGTATTTT. It is translated as CASSPPKGGSTDTQYF. V usage is TRBV28 and J usage is TRBJ2-3; TRBD2 might be the D (5 bases). This CDR3 has 16 residues. Germline V gene lookup returns CDR1 MDHEN and CDR2 SYDVKM. The V and J ends lost 6 bases and 0 bases respectively, with 16 bases between them.